The 30 T cell receptor beta chains below all came from one sample that was sequenced in a study of OX40 agonist ivuxolimab in advanced cancers. The library was produced with the immunoSEQ multiplex PCR assay. TCRdb limited this immuneACCESS table to in-frame rearrangements with V and J called. A share of clones is missing; checked studies link under half to unresolved V genes, and the rest is unexplained. This sample has approximately 98,000 clones in its table, and more than 85% of those were observed once. The ten largest clones take up 0.66% of the sample. The sequences come from CD4+ or CD8+ T cells sorted from blood, collected in a trial of the OX40 agonist ivuxolimab. These receptors came from an adult with an advanced solid tumor such as melanoma, head and neck, liver or kidney cancer.

The genes are TRBV7-9 and TRBJ2-1, with D uncertain. Trimming stripped 1 base from V and 10 bases from J, with 14 bases between. CDR3 length: 14 amino acids. Germline V CDR1 and CDR2: SEHNR, FQNEAQ (reference sequence). CDR3 DNA: TGTGCCAGCAGCTTAGGATTCTACGAGCAGGAGCAGTTCTTC. Translating gives CASSLGFYEQEQFF.

This clone was observed a single time. The V and J genes are TRBV6-1 and TRBJ1-5; D ambiguous. Trimming took off 5 bases at V and 3 bases at J, with 11 bases between the two ends. Germline V gives CDR1 MNHNS, CDR2 SASEGT. This CDR3 has 14 residues. This CDR3 reads CASSPGNHNQPQHF. The DNA of the CDR3 is TGTGCCAGCAGTCCCGGGAACCACAATCAGCCCCAGCATTTT.

Written as DNA, the CDR3 is TGTGCCAGCAGCGGGCGGACAGGGTCCACCTACGAGCAGTACTTC. Amino acids: CASSGRTGSTYEQYF. The chain carries TRBV11-3 and TRBJ2-7, with 8 positions matching TRBD1. Germline V gene lookup returns CDR1 SGHNT and CDR2 YENEEA. This CDR3 has 15 residues. V was pared by 5 bases and J by 2 bases, with 8 bases of the junction left unmatched.

The V call is TRBV6-6, the J call TRBJ2-2; D gene uncertain. Germline CDR1 and CDR2: MNHNY and SVGAGI (reference sequence). V shed 2 bases and J shed 2 bases, with 3 bases lying between them. The CDR3 totals 13 residues. The CDR3, as DNA: TGTGCCAGCAGTTACCCTAACACCGGGGAGCTGTTTTTT. The encoded protein is CASSYPNTGELFF.

The rearrangement links TRBV18 to TRBJ2-5; no definite D call. Trimming left V 2 bases short and J 3 bases short, with 13 bases between. The CDR3 sequence is 15 residues long. Germline-derived CDR1 and CDR2 are KGHSH and LQKENI. Here the CDR3 reads CASSPTLEQKETQYF. As DNA, the CDR3 is TGTGCCAGCTCACCAACGTTAGAACAGAAAGAGACCCAGTACTTC.

This clone was recorded a few times. The CDR3, as DNA: TGTGCCAGCAGCGTTGCACAGGGAGGCGGGGAGCTGTTTTTT. Encoded protein: CASSVAQGGGELFF. The chain links TRBV9 to TRBJ2-2; D may correspond to TRBD1 or TRBD2 (6 bases each). The V gene lost 2 bases and the J gene lost 7 bases, with 12 bases spanning the gap. Germline assignment: CDR1 SGDLS and CDR2 YYNGEE. The CDR3 loop spans 14 amino acids.

CDR3 bases: TGTGCCAGCAGCTTAGCATTTGGGCCAAACACCATATATTTT. It specifies CASSLAFGPNTIYF. This chain joins TRBV7-9 and TRBJ1-3; the D is unclear. Germline V gene lookup returns CDR1 SEHNR and CDR2 FQNEAQ (reference sequence). The ends were cut back, 0 bases at V and 6 bases at J, with 9 bases in the middle. This CDR3 has 14 amino acids.

The gene calls are TRBV5-4 and TRBJ2-7, with D perhaps assigned TRBD1 or TRBD2 (5 bases each). The germline V gene has CDR1 SGHNT and CDR2 YYREEE (reference sequence). This CDR3 has 14 amino acids. The V end lost 4 bases, the J end lost 0 bases, and 11 bases lay between the germline ends. CDR3 protein: CASSQSGSSYEQYF. Here the CDR3 DNA reads TGTGCCAGCAGCCAATCAGGGAGCTCCTACGAGCAGTACTTC.

The rearrangement uses TRBV6-6 and TRBJ1-1; TRBD1 aligns across 10 bases. Per germline, CDR1 MNHNY and CDR2 SVGAGI (reference sequence). CDR3 length: 16 amino acids. V shed 0 bases, J shed 4 bases, and the junction held 5 bases outside the gene matches. CDR3 in amino acids: CASSYSRGTGATEAFF. The CDR3 DNA sequence: TGTGCCAGCAGTTACTCGAGGGGGACAGGGGCCACTGAAGCTTTCTTT.

The chain couples TRBV9 to TRBJ2-2; the D is unclear. V lost 6 bases and J lost 2, with 8 bases in between. CDR3 length equals 13 residues. CDR1 SGDLS and CDR2 YYNGEE come from the germline V gene. Here the CDR3 reads CASKEDNTGELFF. Here the CDR3 DNA reads TGTGCCAGCAAGGAAGATAACACCGGGGAGCTGTTTTTT.

The rearrangement uses TRBV9 and TRBJ1-3; 8 nucleotides agree with TRBD1. V trimming: 2 bases; J trimming: 2 bases; junction bases outside the gene matches: 3. This CDR3 spans 15 amino acids. CDR1 and CDR2 (germline): SGDLS, YYNGEE. The CDR3 here is CASSVEQGAGNTIYF. The CDR3 bases are TGTGCCAGCAGCGTTGAACAGGGGGCTGGAAACACCATATATTTT.

The V gene is TRBV7-3, the J gene TRBJ1-6; TRBD1 aligns across 9 bases. The CDR3 extends over 14 amino acids. Germline-derived CDR1 and CDR2 are SGHTA and FQGTGA. With V trimmed by 5 bases and J by 7 bases, 3 bases remained unmatched. CDR3 nucleotide sequence: TGTGCCAGCAGCCGCGACAGGGGGAATTCACCCCTCCACTTT. Protein sequence: CASSRDRGNSPLHF.

V usage is TRBV11-2 and J usage is TRBJ2-1, with D possibly being TRBD2 (6 bases). The germline V gene encodes CDR1 SGHAT and CDR2 FQNNGV. V was shortened by 7 bases and J by 10 bases, with 17 bases between the two germline ends. The CDR3 totals 13 residues. Here the CDR3 DNA reads TGTGCCAGCATGGCCTCCACTGGACTAGAGCAGTTCTTC. Protein: CASMASTGLEQFF.

V is TRBV6-5 and J is TRBJ2-2; D call uncertain. V was shortened by 6 bases and J by 6 bases, with 11 bases between the two germline ends. CDR1 and CDR2 (germline): MNHEY, SVGAGI. CDR3 length equals 13 residues. This chain's CDR3 is CASRPNMSGELFF. CDR3 nucleotides: TGTGCCAGCAGACCCAACATGTCCGGGGAGCTGTTTTTT.

This clone appeared a few times. The V gene is TRBV10-3, the J gene TRBJ2-7, with D possibly being TRBD2 (7 bases). With 6 bases removed from V and 1 base from J, the gap between germline ends came to 10 bases. The CDR3 sequence is 13 residues long. Germline V lookup: CDR1 ENHRY, CDR2 SYGVKD. The CDR3 reads CAISGGQSYEQYF. The CDR3 DNA reads TGTGCCATCAGCGGGGGGCAGTCCTACGAGCAGTACTTC.

The chain combines TRBV5-1 with TRBJ2-3; a weak D match, TRBD2 (6 bases). This CDR3 is 16 amino acids long. The V and J ends lost 0 bases and 4 bases respectively, with 15 bases between them. CDR1 is SGHRS, CDR2 YFSETQ, per germline. This chain's CDR3 is CASSLAGGTGADTQYF. CDR3 DNA: TGCGCCAGCAGCTTGGCGGGCGGGACCGGCGCAGATACGCAGTATTTT. The full variable domain, with the rest looked up from reference TRBV5-1 and TRBJ2-3, is KAGVTQTPRYLIKTRGQQVTLSCSPISGHRSVSWYQQTPGQGLQFLFEYFSETQRNKGNFPGRFSGRQFSNSRSEMNVSTLELGDSALYLCASSLAGGTGADTQYFGPGTRLTVL.

As concerns this clone: Other nucleotide sequences from this sample produce the same CDR3. V gene TRBV30 combines with J gene TRBJ1-1; the match to TRBD1 covers 7 bases. Germline lookup yields CDR1 GTSNPN and CDR2 SVGIG (reference sequence). This CDR3 is 13 amino acids long. The V and J ends lost 2 bases and 1 base, in that order; junction bases with no gene match: 1. CDR3 nucleotide sequence: TGTGCCTGGAGTCGGACAGGGAACACTGAAGCTTTCTTT. It yields the protein CAWSRTGNTEAFF.

The chain couples TRBV11-3 to TRBJ2-3; D uncertain. The CDR3 sequence is 12 residues long. The ends were cut back, 0 bases at V and 7 bases at J, with 5 bases in the middle. The germline gives CDR1 SGHNT, CDR2 YENEEA. Written as DNA, the CDR3 is TGTGCCAGCAGCTTAGAGAGTCATACGCAGTATTTT. This sequence encodes CASSLESHTQYF.

V gene TRBV2 combines with J gene TRBJ2-2; TRBD1 is a possible D gene (5 bases). Trimming pared 7 bases from V and 6 bases from J, leaving 12 bases between. The CDR3 runs 13 residues. CDR1 and CDR2 (germline): SNHLY, FYNNEI. The DNA of the CDR3 is TGTGCCAGCAAAAGGGGAATTGCCGGGGAGCTGTTTTTT. Translation: CASKRGIAGELFF.

This CDR3 is CASSPRASGGGGTGELFF. CDR3 sequence (DNA): TGTGCCAGCTCACCACGGGCCAGCGGGGGCGGAGGGACCGGGGAGCTGTTTTTT. This chain joins TRBV18 and TRBJ2-2; 8 nucleotides line up with TRBD2. From germline, CDR1 is KGHSH and CDR2 LQKENI. The CDR3 sequence is 18 residues long. With 1 base clipped from V and 5 bases from J, the junction kept 12 bases outside the gene matches.

For this clone: The junction departs from germline at one end; a sequencing error may be responsible. The V and J genes are TRBV2 and TRBJ1-3; the D gene is possibly TRBD1 (6 bases). Germline CDR1 reads SNHLY; CDR2 reads FYNNEI. The CDR3 has 14 residues. CDR3: CASSAGHGGNTIYF. The CDR3 nucleotides are TGTGCTAGCAGTGCGGGACACGGAGGAAACACCATATATTTT.

The chain couples TRBV27 to TRBJ2-1, with D unclear. This CDR3 is built from 13 residues. The V end lost 1 base, the J end lost 7 bases, and 8 bases lay between the germline ends. Germline V gene data show CDR1 as MNHEY and CDR2 as SMNVEV (reference sequence). Here the CDR3 DNA reads TGTGCCAGCAGTTTATATGGCGGTAATGAGCAGTTCTTC. Amino acid sequence: CASSLYGGNEQFF.

The chain employs TRBV6-1 and TRBJ2-7, with 10 bases that match TRBD1. The trim removed 8 bases at V and 2 bases at J, leaving 3 bases unmatched. The CDR3 spans 13 residues. Looked up from germline, CDR1 is MNHNS and CDR2 is SASEGT. CDR3 DNA sequence: TGTGCCAGCGGACAGGGGGGAACCTACGAGCAGTACTTC. This encodes CASGQGGTYEQYF.

This clone has only a few counts. The chain couples TRBV6-5 to TRBJ1-2; weak D call: TRBD1 (5 bases). The CDR3 contains 13 residues. From germline, CDR1 is MNHEY and CDR2 SVGAGI. The ends were cut back, 6 bases at V and 3 bases at J, with 11 bases in the middle. The CDR3 sequence is CASSPAGDYGYTF. As DNA, the CDR3 is TGTGCCAGCAGCCCTGCGGGGGACTATGGCTACACCTTC.

This clone has a single count. The rearrangement uses TRBV30 and TRBJ1-1; no firm D call. Trimming shortened V by 2 bases and J by 11 bases, and 9 bases separated the two germline ends. This CDR3 contains 10 residues. The germline gives CDR1 GTSNPN, CDR2 SVGIG (reference sequence). The CDR3 region has the DNA TGTGCCTGGAGTCGCCAGGAGGCTTTCTTT. Translating it yields CAWSRQEAFF.

The gene calls are TRBV4-2 and TRBJ2-7; D uncertain. Germline V gene data show CDR1 as LGHNA and CDR2 as YNFKEQ. Trimming took off 4 bases at V and 2 bases at J, with 15 bases between the two ends. CDR3 length equals 15 residues. The CDR3 protein is CASSLNPAATYEQYF. The CDR3 nucleotides are TGTGCCAGCAGCCTAAATCCGGCGGCCACCTACGAGCAGTACTTC.

The V and J genes are TRBV9 and TRBJ2-7; D possibly corresponds to TRBD1 (6 bases). Germline V gene lookup returns CDR1 SGDLS and CDR2 YYNGEE. The V gene lost 4 bases and the J gene lost 0 bases, with 11 bases spanning the gap. The CDR3 is 14 residues long. Here the CDR3 DNA reads TGTGCCAGCAGCACAGGGATGGACTCCTACGAGCAGTACTTC. Amino acids: CASSTGMDSYEQYF.

The CDR3 spells CASSSSISDTQYF. Here the CDR3 DNA reads TGTGCCAGCAGTTCTAGTATCTCAGATACGCAGTATTTT. The chain employs TRBV6-5 and TRBJ2-3; D call uncertain. Germline V gives CDR1 MNHEY, CDR2 SVGAGI. The CDR3 sequence is 13 residues long. V lost 4 bases, J lost 4 bases, and 9 bases lay in between.

This chain joins TRBV11-3 and TRBJ2-5; 7 positions agree with TRBD2. The CDR3 spans 14 residues. Germline assignment: CDR1 SGHNT and CDR2 YENEEA. V gave up 4 bases and J gave up 2 bases; unmatched junction bases: 4. As DNA, the CDR3 is TGTGCCAGCAGCTCACCAGCGGGACAAGAGACCCAGTACTTC. Its protein product is CASSSPAGQETQYF.

This chain links TRBV10-1 with TRBJ2-5; perhaps TRBD1 as D (5 bases). From germline, CDR1 is WNHNN and CDR2 SYGVQD (reference sequence). The CDR3 sequence is 14 residues long. V was shortened by 0 bases and J by 5 bases, with 10 bases between the two germline ends. CDR3 region: CASSESRGEETQYF. Here the CDR3 DNA reads TGCGCCAGCAGTGAGTCAAGGGGCGAGGAGACCCAGTACTTC.